The rows below give T cell receptor beta chains drawn from one sample of a study of blood T cell repertoires in COVID-19. The repertoire was sequenced with immunoSEQ multiplex PCR; TCRdb's copy has only in-frame clones and lacks some. The sample contains under 200,000 clones, roughly 84% of which appear only once. The specimen was peripheral blood. These receptors were obtained from a man younger than 35 with active or convalescent COVID-19. The CDR3 runs from the conserved cysteine through the conserved F or W.

>TRBJ1-1|TRBV5-1
CASSLVGGLNTEAFF
>TRBJ2-2|TRBV19
CASSILRSGTGELFF
>TRBJ2-7|TRBV21-1
CASSKASRTGYEQYF
>TRBJ2-5|TRBV12-3/TRBV12-4
CASRKGEGTQYF
>TRBJ1-6|TRBV2
CASSEGVSYNSPLHF
>TRBJ2-7|TRBV4-1
CASSQSTGNSLYEQYF
>TRBJ2-3|TRBV4-1
CASSQARLVAADTQYF
>TRBJ2-1|TRBV28
CASSSEGQWKFF
>TRBJ1-5|TRBV28
CASSLRTGYQPQHF
>TRBJ2-3|TRBV6-5
CASSHTDTQYF
>TRBJ2-7|TRBV19
CASSIARQGYNEQYF
>TRBJ1-2|TRBV18
CASSPRDRNYGYTF
>TRBJ2-5|TRBV6-5
CASSYGQFETQYF
>TRBJ2-5|TRBV6-1
CASSELGLAGVETQYF
>TRBJ2-5|TRBV5-1
CASSLGNQETQYF
>TRBJ1-1|TRBV7-9
CASSFGKGMNTEAFF
>TRBJ2-5|TRBV4-1
CASSPLSGRARGETQYF
>TRBJ1-2|TRBV6-6
CASSRQGDGYTF
>TRBJ2-7|TRBV6-5
CATTRQWGQSYEQYF
>TRBJ1-5|TRBV7-6
CASSLSGLNQPQHF
>TRBJ2-6|TRBV28
CASRTGTGDPEAGANVLTF
>TRBJ2-1|TRBV6-5
CASRNQRGGLNEQFF
>TRBJ2-1|TRBV28
CASSYTLTSGSRNEQFF
>TRBJ2-5|TRBV3-1/TRBV3-2
CASSQGVGGGSGETQYF
>TRBJ2-3|TRBV27
CAISTSGRWGDTQYF
>TRBJ2-1|TRBV6-5
CASSLSGLNEQFF
>TRBJ1-2|TRBV19
CASSLRESRGRIGYTF
>TRBJ2-1|TRBV6-2/TRBV6-3
CASSYGGGSYNEQFF
>TRBJ1-1|TRBV5-1
CASSSRTGGWTEAFF
>TRBJ1-3|TRBV10-3
CAISSGIQGNTIYF
>TRBJ2-1|TRBV6-4
CATAPSLAGVDEQFF
>TRBJ1-4|TRBV6-5
CASSFAQTNEKLFF
>TRBJ1-1|TRBV4-3
CASSQDRDTEAFF
>TRBJ1-5|TRBV12-5
CASGLGQLLYSNQPQHF
>TRBJ2-7|TRBV5-5
CASSLVQGAYEQYF
>TRBJ2-5|TRBV5-6
CASSWGLAGGAETQYF
>TRBJ2-7|TRBV29-1
CSVQTGPDTPYEQYF
>TRBJ1-5|TRBV3-1/TRBV3-2
CASSQDARGDQPQHF
>TRBJ2-7|TRBV10-2
CASSESQAGPSYEQYF
>TRBJ2-2|TRBV5-1
CASSFQGAPGELFF
>TRBJ1-2|TRBV10-3
CAILQGRDGYTF
>TRBJ1-3|TRBV6-5
CASSTRGFFGNTIYF
>TRBJ2-5|TRBV5-6
CASSLELAGQTQYF
>TRBJ1-2|TRBV7-8
CASSLALNPGIDGYTF
>TRBJ1-5|TRBV19
CASSIAVGQSYQPQHF
>TRBJ1-4|TRBV7-9
CASSQGQPNEKLFF
>TRBJ2-7|TRBV10-3
CAISESEEAREQYF
>TRBJ2-3|TRBV12-5
CASGLGGSTDTQYF
>TRBJ1-1|TRBV10-1
CASSRDTEAFF
>TRBJ2-5|TRBV6-5
CASSYGGETQYF
>TRBJ1-1|TRBV5-1
CASSLAGQGGGTEAFF
>TRBJ2-4|TRBV15
CATSNRDRTGGDLAKNIQYF
>TRBJ1-2|TRBV19
CASSIGHRVRNGYTF
>TRBJ1-2|TRBV4-1
CASRPIPQGNYGYTF